This is a list of T cell receptor beta chains from one sample in a study of T cell responses to AZD1222 COVID-19 vaccine. The protocol was immunoSEQ multiplex PCR, while the TCRdb copy is restricted to in-frame clones and leaves out a portion. The sample includes about 150,000 clones, 88% of them seen just once. The source was peripheral blood, collected on day 0 of AZD1222 vaccination. The receptor set was obtained from an adult in good health. Each CDR3 is given with its conserved first and last residue. The D gene is left open where the match is weak. Some rows mark clone size as missing; the rest say once, few, many or name a class of expanded clone.

D	J	size	V	length	DNA	CDR3
NA	TRBJ1-5	NA	TRBV19	14	TGTGCCAGTAGTCCACCGGGGGGCAATCAGCCCCAGCATTTT	CASSPPGGNQPQHF
TRBD1	TRBJ2-7	once	TRBV4-1	16	TGCGCCAGCAGCCAACCCAACGCAGGGGGACGGATCGAGCAGTACTTC	CASSQPNAGGRIEQYF
NA	TRBJ2-7	NA	TRBV10-2	14	TGCGCCAGCAGGGGACCGATTTCCTCCTACGAGCAGTACTTC	CASRGPISSYEQYF
NA	TRBJ2-5	NA	TRBV28	14	TGTGCCAGCAGTTTAATAGCAGTAAAAGAGACCCAGTACTTC	CASSLIAVKETQYF
NA	TRBJ1-1	once	TRBV12-3/TRBV12-4	12	TGTGCCAGCAGTTTGGTGAACACTGAAGCTTTCTTT	CASSLVNTEAFF
NA	TRBJ1-4	NA	TRBV28	14	TGTGCCAGCAGTTTAAGGGGGGTTAATGAAAAACTGTTTTTT	CASSLRGVNEKLFF
NA	TRBJ1-5	NA	TRBV15	13	TGTGCCACCAGCAGGGGAAGCAATCAGCCCCAGCATTTT	CATSRGSNQPQHF
TRBD1	TRBJ1-3	once	TRBV5-1	15	TGCGCCAGCAGCCCTGAGGGGACAGCAGGAAACACCATATATTTT	CASSPEGTAGNTIYF
NA	TRBJ1-1	NA	TRBV5-1	14	TGCGCCAGCAGCTTGGACCCAGGGAACACTGAAGCTTTCTTT	CASSLDPGNTEAFF
NA	TRBJ1-2	NA	TRBV13	13	TGTGCCAGCAGCTTAAGACAGGTCTATGGCTACACCTTC	CASSLRQVYGYTF
TRBD1	TRBJ1-6	once	TRBV5-1	21	TGCGCCAGCAGCTTGGAACCCCGGGACAGGGTTAGTCGGTCCTATAATTCACCCCTCCACTTT	CASSLEPRDRVSRSYNSPLHF
NA	TRBJ1-2	NA	TRBV7-2	15	TGTGCCAGCAGCTTAGGACAGCAGCAAATCTATGGCTACACCTTC	CASSLGQQQIYGYTF
NA	TRBJ2-1	NA	TRBV4-3	17	TGCGCCAGCAGCCAAGATTTGGGCAGCAGCTCCTACAATGAGCAGTTCTTC	CASSQDLGSSSYNEQFF
NA	TRBJ1-1	NA	TRBV28	13	TGTGCCAGCAGTACAGACATGAACACTGAAGCTTTCTTT	CASSTDMNTEAFF
NA	TRBJ1-1	NA	TRBV12-3/TRBV12-4	13	TGTGCCAGCAGCCCCCGGGCTGGCACTGAAGCTTTCTTT	CASSPRAGTEAFF